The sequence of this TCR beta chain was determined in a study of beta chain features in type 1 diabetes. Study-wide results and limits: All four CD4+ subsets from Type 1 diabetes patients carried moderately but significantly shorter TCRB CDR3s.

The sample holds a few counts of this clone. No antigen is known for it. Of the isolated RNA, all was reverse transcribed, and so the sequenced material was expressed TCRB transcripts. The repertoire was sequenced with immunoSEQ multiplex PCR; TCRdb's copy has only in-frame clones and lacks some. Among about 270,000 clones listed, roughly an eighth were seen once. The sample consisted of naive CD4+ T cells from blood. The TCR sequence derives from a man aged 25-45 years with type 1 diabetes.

The CDR3 DNA reads TGTGCCACCAGCAGAGCGAGGAGTTCCTACGAGCAGTACTTC. Protein: CATSRARSSYEQYF. The chain combines TRBV15 with TRBJ2-7; D is uncertain. Germline-derived CDR1 and CDR2 are LNHNV and YYDKDF (reference sequence). Trimming cost V 1 base and J 1 base, with 8 bases left between them. This CDR3 contains 14 residues. The whole variable domain, filled in from reference TRBV15 and TRBJ2-7, reads DAMVIQNPRYQVTQFGKPVTLSCSQTLNHNVMYWYQQKSSQAPKLLFHYYDKDFNNEADTPDNFQSRRPNTSFCFLDIRSPGLGDTAMYLCATSRARSSYEQYFGPGTRLTVT.